The source of this TCR beta chain is a study of cytomegalovirus exposure and HLA in healthy donors. Overall study results and limits: The investigators catalogued about 170 TCR beta chains as cytomegalovirus-associated.

Germline-derived CDR1 and CDR2 are SQVTM and ANQGSEA. The V and J ends lost 0 bases and 4 bases, in that order; junction bases with no gene match: 5. The CDR3 runs 14 residues. The PCR ran on 60 Vbeta and 13 Jbeta primers. Method: immunoSEQ multiplex PCR; TCRdb's copy keeps in-frame clones and lacks some. The profile covers a few hundred thousand clones, with about four fifths appearing a single time and 2.9% taken by the ten largest. As regards this clone: Antigen: not known.

The sequencing sample was made of PBMCs. This sequence originates from a man aged 30-40 years in good health and CMV-seronegative. V is TRBV29-1 and J is TRBJ2-5; 7 nucleotides agree with TRBD1. CDR3 coding DNA: TGCAGCGTTGAAGACGCCAGGGGGACAGAGACCCAGTACTTC. This encodes CSVEDARGTETQYF.